Below, one TCR beta chain is given with its context. The antigen is unknown. The PCR made use of 60 Vbeta and 13 Jbeta primers. TCRdb keeps only in-frame clones here, not all; method: immunoSEQ multiplex PCR. The repertoire has about 170,000 clones, approximately 73% of them found once; the top ten carry 5.4%. This entry belongs to a study of cytomegalovirus exposure and HLA in healthy donors. Study outcomes and limitations: Listed as cytomegalovirus-associated were approximately 160 TCR beta chains. The classifier, whose performance was assessed in both the original and validation cohorts, reportedly diagnosed cytomegalovirus status with high specificity and sensitivity. Fewer N-insertions (relative to the roughly 630-donor mean) were reportedly seen in an Asian-associated ancestry cluster in a later analysis.

This clonotype was obtained from a woman under 30 in good health and CMV-seropositive. The sequenced sample consisted of PBMCs.

The CDR3 DNA follows: TGCGCCAGCAGCTTGGACCCGACATACGAGCAGTACTTC. Translation: CASSLDPTYEQYF. The chain couples TRBV5-1 to TRBJ2-7; the D is unclear. The CDR3 loop spans 13 amino acids. Looked up from germline, CDR1 is SGHRS and CDR2 is YFSETQ. With 0 bases removed from V and 4 bases from J, the gap between germline ends came to 8 bases.